The T cell receptor (beta chain) described here comes from a study of patients and donors after allogeneic stem cell transplantation (dated by TCRdb to 2019 to 2021). On this clonotype itself: No cognate antigen has been identified for it. Base quality data are lacking; no much larger clone is found one base away.

Ends trimmed: V by 2 bases, J by 7 bases; bases unmatched to a gene: 10. In the germline V gene, CDR1 corresponds to SGHRS and CDR2 to YFSETQ. The CDR3 contains 16 residues, cysteine and phenylalanine counted. Here the CDR3 DNA is all that survives: 48 bases in frame from base 1. Libraries were prepared through RT-PCR. The sequencing machine was a NextSeq 550. The public reads were reprocessed in TCRdb via fastp at Q25 and MiXCR, keeping in-frame beta chains. Every entry covers one CDR3 protein and lists the most common genes and DNA from its rows. The sample table holds approximately 430,000 distinct CDR3 sequences, of which approximately 16% were seen once. Of the sample, 7% to 7.5% falls within the top ten clones.

This clonotype was sampled from a human donor who was either an allogeneic HSCT recipient or a stem cell or donor lymphocyte infusion donor (not recorded which). It is not recorded whose cells these are; they may come from a transplant donor. The chain joins TRBV5-1 to TRBJ2-1; 9 of the junction bases match TRBD2. The specimen sequenced was blood, either unsorted or a sorted T cell fraction (not recorded which). CDR3 reads: CASSFGWTSVGNEQFF. The nucleotide sequence is TGCGCCAGCAGCTTCGGTTGGACTAGCGTCGGAAATGAGCAGTTCTTC.